Listed here is a single T cell receptor (beta chain). This sample was included in a study of T cell changes during pregnancy in multiple sclerosis. TCRdb's table, derived via immunoSEQ multiplex PCR, lists solely in-frame clones and lacks some. Among 70,000 to 90,000 clones listed, over 85% were seen once. Germline-derived CDR1 and CDR2 are KGHSH and LQKENI. The V gene lost 6 bases and the J gene lost 4 bases, with 21 bases spanning the gap. CDR3 length: 16 amino acids. The source was peripheral blood, collected in the second trimester of pregnancy. V is TRBV18 and J is TRBJ1-2; maybe TRBD1 (6 bases). The sequence was collected from a female donor in good health, enrolled as a control in a pregnancy study. The CDR3 DNA is TGTGCCAGCTCCTTCGGCGAACAGGGCCGGAGCTATGGCTACACCTTC. It encodes CASSFGEQGRSYGYTF.